The 24 T cell receptor beta chains presented below share a single source sample, sequenced in a study of T cells in Graves' hyperthyroidism and ophthalmopathy (dated by TCRdb to the late 2010s). Libraries were constructed by multiplex PCR. These reads were obtained on an Illumina HiSeq 2000. TCR beta CDR3 regions were amplified from RNA transcripts. The TCR CDR3 was subjected to a first round of RT-PCR using the HTBI primer set and the Qiagen OneStep RT-PCR kit. TCRdb passed the public sequencing reads through fastp at Q25 and MiXCR, retaining productive beta sequences. Every CDR3 protein is listed once, alongside the most common genes and DNA of its rows. Recorded for this sample are 550,000 to 800,000 distinct CDR3 sequences; roughly 17% of them occurred a single time. The ten largest clones add up to roughly a sixth of the sample. The sequenced sample consisted of blood. These receptors were collected from a man aged 45-65 years with Graves' hyperthyroidism.

V and J are TRBV2 and TRBJ1-1; TRBD1 is a possible D gene (5 bases). Trimming pared 6 bases from V and 11 bases from J, leaving 16 bases between. Germline values: CDR1 SNHLY, CDR2 FYNNEI. This CDR3 spans 12 amino acids. CDR3 amino acids: CASRAGGSSAFF. In nucleotides, the CDR3 is TGTGCCAGCAGGGCCGGGGGTTCGTCGGCTTTCTTT.

This clonotype was counted between two and nine times. This chain uses TRBV7-2 with TRBJ1-5; unclear D gene. The V end lost 0 bases, the J end lost 3 bases, and 9 bases lay between the germline ends. CDR3 length: 15 amino acids. The germline CDR1 and CDR2 sequences are SGHTA and FQGNSA. This chain's CDR3 is CASSLAAGNNQPQHF. The CDR3 DNA sequence: TGTGCCAGCAGCTTAGCGGCAGGCAACAATCAGCCCCAGCATTTT.

This clonotype came up a few times. The chain has TRBV20-1 and TRBJ2-7; D is perhaps TRBD2 (6 bases). V shed 5 bases and J shed 0 bases, with 20 bases lying between them. CDR3 length equals 16 residues. CDR1 and CDR2 from the germline V gene are DFQATT and SNEGSKA (reference sequence). CDR3 sequence: CSAPNFMSGSSYEQYF. CDR3 nucleotide sequence: TGCAGTGCTCCAAACTTTATGTCCGGGAGCTCCTACGAGCAGTACTTC.

This clonotype was seen a handful of times. The chain couples TRBV7-2 to TRBJ2-7; D remains ambiguous. The V end lost 6 bases, the J end lost 7 bases, and 19 bases lay between the germline ends. Germline values: CDR1 SGHTA, CDR2 FQGNSA. This CDR3 is 14 amino acids long. In DNA, the CDR3 is TGTGCCAGCAGACCCGCGGCCAATTCGCGTGAGCAGTACTTC. It is translated as CASRPAANSREQYF.

This clonotype occurred a few times. Just one base apart from a much larger clone, this may be a read error. The V and J genes are TRBV6-2 or TRBV6-3 and TRBJ2-7; 9 positions agree with TRBD1. Per germline, CDR1 MNHEY and CDR2 SVGEGT. The CDR3 is 13 amino acids. V was pared by 2 bases and J by 6 bases, with 2 bases of the junction left unmatched. The CDR3 loop reads CASSYRTGVEQYF. CDR3 bases: TGTGCCAGCAGTTACCGGACAGGGGTCGAGCAGTACTTC.

This clonotype was seen repeatedly, ten times or more. The V and J genes are TRBV25-1 and TRBJ2-7, with 9 bases that match TRBD1. The CDR3 length is 14 residues. The germline V gene encodes CDR1 MGHDK and CDR2 SYGVNS. After removal of 6 bases from V and 4 bases from J, the junction contained 7 bases not matched to a gene. The CDR3 sequence is CASRTGGGKYEQYF. CDR3 sequence (DNA): TGTGCCAGCAGGACAGGGGGTGGAAAATACGAGCAGTACTTC.

This clonotype was seen a few times. This rearrangement joins TRBV20-1 to TRBJ2-3; 13 positions match TRBD2. The CDR3 loop spans 15 amino acids. Germline V gene lookup returns CDR1 DFQATT and CDR2 SNEGSKA (reference sequence). Trimming took 4 bases from V and 2 from J; bases not matched to a gene: 3. For the CDR3, the DNA is TGCAGTGCTACGGGACTAGCGGGACCCACAGATACGCAGTATTTT. Translation gives CSATGLAGPTDTQYF.

In this sample, this clonotype turned up many times. This chain connects TRBV20-1 to TRBJ2-4; D unclear. This CDR3 has 16 amino acids. V was shortened by 7 bases and J by 0 bases, with 19 bases between the two germline ends. Germline lookup yields CDR1 DFQATT and CDR2 SNEGSKA (reference sequence). DNA of the CDR3: TGCAGTGTTAGCCCCAGAATACCTGGAGCCAAAAACATTCAGTACTTC. Its translation is CSVSPRIPGAKNIQYF.

This clonotype was observed a few times. The CDR3 loop is CSARDQLREEDIQYF. DNA of the CDR3: TGCAGTGCTAGAGATCAGCTGCGGGAGGAGGACATTCAGTACTTC. J is TRBJ2-4 and V is TRBV20-1; 8 positions match TRBD2. Per the germline V gene, CDR1 is DFQATT and CDR2 is SNEGSKA (reference sequence). The V and J ends lost 0 bases and 8 bases, in that order; junction bases with no gene match: 9. This CDR3 contains 15 residues.

This chain links TRBV29-1 with TRBJ2-7, with D possibly being TRBD1 (5 bases). Per the germline V gene, CDR1 is SQVTM and CDR2 is ANQGSEA. The ends were cut back, 4 bases at V and 5 bases at J, with 15 bases in the middle. This CDR3 has 13 residues. The CDR3 spells CSVGQGGLDEQYF. For the CDR3, the DNA is TGCAGCGTTGGGCAGGGTGGTTTGGACGAGCAGTACTTC.

To note about this clonotype: A much larger clone lies a single base off, so this may be a read error. The chain employs TRBV7-8 and TRBJ2-1; perhaps D is TRBD1 or TRBD2 (5 bases each). The CDR3 spans 13 residues. Germline CDR1 SGHVS, CDR2 FQNEAQ. In DNA form, the CDR3 reads TGTGCCAGCAGCCCAGGGACCGTCAATGGGCAGTTCTTC. It codes for CASSPGTVNGQFF.

The sample holds a few counts of this clonotype. This chain connects TRBV7-2 to TRBJ2-2; D not resolved. Germline CDR1 reads SGHTA; CDR2 reads FQGNSA. V lost 1 base and J 1 base, leaving 10 bases between the germline ends. The CDR3 is 16 residues long. CDR3 DNA: TGTGCCAGCAGCTTAGTATTCTCGGGGAACACCGGGGAGCTGTTTTTT. Its translation is CASSLVFSGNTGELFF. The full variable domain, completed using reference TRBV7-2 and TRBJ2-2, is GAGVSQSPSNKVTEKGKDVELRCDPISGHTALYWYRQSLGQGLEFLIYFQGNSAPDKSGLPSDRFSAERTGGSVSTLTIQRTQQEDSAVYLCASSLVFSGNTGELFFGEGSRLTVL.

This clonotype has ten or more counts. The chain couples TRBV28 to TRBJ2-7; D ambiguous. CDR3 length: 14 residues. Germline V gives CDR1 MDHEN, CDR2 SYDVKM. The V and J ends lost 6 bases and 5 bases respectively, with 17 bases between them. This CDR3 is CASRPTARLHEQYF. The CDR3 bases are TGTGCCAGCAGACCCACCGCCAGGTTACACGAGCAGTACTTC.

This clonotype was found many times. The rearrangement links TRBV28 to TRBJ2-7; either TRBD1 or TRBD2 may supply D (5 bases each). The ends were cut back, 4 bases at V and 0 bases at J, with 13 bases in the middle. CDR1 and CDR2 from the germline V gene are MDHEN and SYDVKM. CDR3 length: 15 amino acids. The CDR3 reads CASSSSGPDSYEQYF. Written as DNA, the CDR3 is TGTGCCAGCAGTTCGTCGGGGCCAGACTCCTACGAGCAGTACTTC.

This clonotype was seen repeatedly, ten times or more. The rearrangement links TRBV2 to TRBJ2-5; TRBD2 is a possible D gene (6 bases). The CDR3 spans 14 residues. Trimming removed 7 bases from V and 4 bases from J, with 16 bases in between. Germline CDR1 SNHLY, CDR2 FYNNEI. CDR3 nucleotides: TGTGCCAGCAAACCGGGAGTCGGGGTAGAGACCCAGTACTTC. Translating it yields CASKPGVGVETQYF.

This clonotype has at least ten counts. A much larger clone differs from this one at a single base, so this may be a read error. Because the CDR3 is missing its conserved closing phenylalanine or tryptophan, this is likely a read error. This chain joins TRBV12-3 or TRBV12-4 and TRBJ2-1; 8 bases are a match to TRBD1. This CDR3 is built from 15 residues. With 6 bases clipped from V and 0 bases from J, the junction kept 4 bases outside the gene matches. This CDR3 is CASSLTGGSYNEQFL. In DNA, the CDR3 is TGTGCCAGCAGCCTCACAGGGGGCTCCTACAATGAGCAGTTCCTC.

In its sample, this clonotype was seen a few times. V gene TRBV15 combines with J gene TRBJ2-5, with D maybe TRBD1 (6 bases). Deletions cut 0 bases from V and 5 bases from J, with 13 bases between. Germline CDR1 LNHNV, CDR2 YYDKDF (reference sequence). This CDR3 is 15 amino acids long. This CDR3 reads CATSRDRQAVETQYF. CDR3 DNA sequence: TGTGCCACCAGCAGAGATCGACAGGCAGTGGAGACCCAGTACTTC.

V usage is TRBV9 and J usage is TRBJ2-2, with 14 bases aligning to TRBD2. CDR1 is SGDLS and CDR2 is YYNGEE in the germline V gene. This CDR3 is 15 amino acids long. V trimming: 8 bases; J trimming: 4 bases; junction bases outside the gene matches: 4. CDR3 loop: CASGLAGGPTGELFF. CDR3 nucleotides: TGTGCCAGTGGACTAGCGGGAGGACCCACCGGGGAGCTGTTTTTT.

Note on this clonotype: This likely comes from a read error, as the CDR3 has no conserved phenylalanine or tryptophan at its end. V usage is TRBV9 and J usage is TRBJ2-3; D is possibly TRBD1 (5 bases). This CDR3 comprises 14 residues. From germline, CDR1 is SGDLS and CDR2 YYNGEE. Trimming shortened V by 1 base and J by 0 bases, and 6 bases separated the two germline ends. In DNA form, the CDR3 reads TGTGCCAGCAGCGTATCAGGGAGCACAGATACGCAGTATTCT. Translated: CASSVSGSTDTQYS.

This clonotype was picked up a small number of times. The gene calls are TRBV24-1 and TRBJ2-5; 14 nucleotides line up with TRBD2. Germline lookup yields CDR1 KGHDR and CDR2 SFDVKD. There are 15 residues in the CDR3. V lost 4 bases to trimming and J lost 7 bases; unmatched junction nucleotides: 4. The DNA for the CDR3 is TGTGCCACCAGTGACGGGACTAGCGGGGGTTGGACCCAGTACTTC. This encodes CATSDGTSGGWTQYF.

The chain employs TRBV28 and TRBJ2-7; no definite D call. Trimming removed 6 bases at V and 0 bases at J, with 15 bases between. Germline loops: CDR1 MDHEN, CDR2 SYDVKM. The CDR3 is 15 amino acids. The CDR3 sequence: CASSLAGKDSYEQYF. The DNA of the CDR3 is TGTGCCAGCAGCCTGGCCGGTAAGGACTCCTACGAGCAGTACTTC.

The sample holds many counts of this clonotype. J is TRBJ2-7 and V is TRBV20-1, with D tentatively TRBD1 or TRBD2 (5 bases each). CDR3 length: 13 amino acids. Germline values: CDR1 DFQATT, CDR2 SNEGSKA (reference sequence). Trimming stripped 0 bases from V and 2 bases from J, with 8 bases between. The CDR3 coding sequence is TGCAGTGCTAGAGATCTGGGGGCCTACGAGCAGTACTTC. Amino acid sequence: CSARDLGAYEQYF.

This clonotype was counted many times. This chain links TRBV11-2 with TRBJ2-5; 8 bases align to TRBD2. The V segment lost 5 bases and the J segment 4 bases; nucleotides outside the gene matches: 12. Germline CDR1 SGHAT, CDR2 FQNNGV. CDR3 length: 16 residues. The CDR3 sequence is CASSPGPAGVSETQYF. The CDR3 DNA reads as TGTGCCAGCAGCCCAGGACCAGCGGGAGTTTCAGAGACCCAGTACTTC.

V and J are TRBV10-3 and TRBJ2-3; 10 bases align to TRBD2. Germline V gene lookup returns CDR1 ENHRY and CDR2 SYGVKD. The CDR3 has 16 residues. The V and J ends lost 3 bases and 4 bases, in that order; junction bases with no gene match: 7. The CDR3 spells CAISEIGLAGADTQYF. DNA of the CDR3: TGTGCCATCAGTGAAATAGGGCTAGCGGGAGCAGATACGCAGTATTTT.